These 26 T cell receptor beta chains were sequenced from one sample in a study of cytomegalovirus exposure and HLA in healthy donors. The PCR was carried out with 60 Vbeta primers and 13 Jbeta primers. Clones were sequenced by immunoSEQ multiplex PCR, and TCRdb holds only the in-frame ones, with some missing. The sample data list 65,000 to 85,000 clones. Material: PBMCs. All receptors come from a female donor in good health and CMV-seropositive.

The rearrangement links TRBV9 to TRBJ2-1; D is unclear. Germline V gene sequence: CDR1 SGDLS, CDR2 YYNGEE. The CDR3 is made up of 16 amino acids. Trimming pared 0 bases from V and 5 bases from J, leaving 15 bases between. CDR3 protein: CASSVATATPNNEQFF. For the CDR3, the DNA is TGTGCCAGCAGCGTAGCTACAGCCACCCCCAACAATGAGCAGTTCTTC.

This chain uses TRBV7-6 with TRBJ2-1; 10 bases agree with TRBD2. V shed 4 bases and J 8 bases; nucleotides not matched to a gene: 8. Germline V gene data show CDR1 as SGHVS and CDR2 as FNYEAQ. This CDR3 contains 15 residues. The CDR3 reads CASSSQAGGRDEQFF. CDR3 sequence (DNA): TGTGCCAGCAGCTCCCAAGCGGGGGGGCGCGATGAGCAGTTCTTC.

The chain combines TRBV18 with TRBJ1-1; D unclear. V lost 2 bases, J lost 11 bases, and 12 bases lay in between. CDR3 length equals 12 residues. The germline gives CDR1 KGHSH, CDR2 LQKENI. CDR3 DNA sequence: TGTGCCAGCTCACCAGCTGAAGGGAGGGCTTTCTTT. This codes for CASSPAEGRAFF.

This chain joins TRBV19 and TRBJ2-1; D perhaps matches TRBD2 (7 bases). V dropped 5 bases and J dropped 12 bases, with 20 bases sitting between them. Germline assignment: CDR1 LNHDA and CDR2 SQIVND (reference sequence). CDR3 length: 14 amino acids. The CDR3 DNA reads TGTGCCAGTAGTCCGGGGGGCGGGGTACAAGTGCAGTTCTTC. Amino acids: CASSPGGGVQVQFF.

The V and J genes are TRBV18 and TRBJ2-5, with TRBD2 as a possible D gene (6 bases). Trimming removed 3 bases at V and 4 bases at J, with 18 bases between. Germline-derived CDR1 and CDR2 are KGHSH and LQKENI. This CDR3 is 16 amino acids long. The CDR3 DNA reads TGTGCCAGCTCACCCATATGGCAGGTCGGGGGAGAGACCCAGTACTTC. Encoded protein: CASSPIWQVGGETQYF.

The J gene is TRBJ2-5, the V gene TRBV6-5; perhaps TRBD2 as D (5 bases). The CDR3 totals 13 residues. The germline CDR1 and CDR2 sequences are MNHEY and SVGAGI. V lost 2 bases and J 5 bases, leaving 9 bases between the germline ends. This CDR3 reads CASSYGGWETQYF. The DNA for the CDR3 is TGTGCCAGCAGTTACGGCGGGTGGGAGACCCAGTACTTC.

The rearrangement uses TRBV28 and TRBJ1-1; 7 nucleotides agree with TRBD1. The V and J ends lost 3 bases and 4 bases, in that order; junction bases with no gene match: 2. CDR3 length: 13 amino acids. CDR1 and CDR2 (germline): MDHEN, SYDVKM. CDR3 sequence reads: CASSFGDSTEAFF. Here the CDR3 DNA reads TGTGCCAGCAGTTTTGGGGACAGCACTGAAGCTTTCTTT.

CDR3 DNA sequence: TGTGCCAGCAGCCAAGGCCCAGGGGCCATCGCCCTTCAAGAGACCCAGTACTTC. It codes for CASSQGPGAIALQETQYF. The chain is built from TRBV4-2 and TRBJ2-5, with D possibly matching TRBD1 (6 bases). CDR3 length: 18 amino acids. Germline CDR1 is LGHNA and CDR2 is YNFKEQ. Trimming shortened V by 1 base and J by 2 bases, and 20 bases separated the two germline ends.

V usage is TRBV7-9 and J usage is TRBJ2-2; weak D call: TRBD1 (5 bases). Germline V lookup: CDR1 SEHNR, CDR2 FQNEAQ (reference sequence). The V gene lost 5 bases and the J gene lost 11 bases, with 12 bases spanning the gap. The CDR3 is made up of 12 amino acids. The CDR3: CASSLTGRELFF. In nucleotides, the CDR3 is TGTGCCAGCAGCCTAACAGGTCGAGAGCTGTTTTTT. The full variable domain, its missing parts supplied by reference TRBV7-9 and TRBJ2-2, is DTGVSQNPRHKITKRGQNVTFRCDPISEHNRLYWYRQTLGQGPEFLTYFQNEAQLEKSRLLSDRFSAERPKGSFSTLEIQRTEQGDSAMYLCASSLTGRELFFGEGSRLTVL.

Remarks on this clone: An end of the junction does not agree with germline; a read error may underlie this. This sequence joins TRBV30 and TRBJ2-1; D ambiguous. Germline loops: CDR1 GTSNPN, CDR2 SVGIG (reference sequence). The CDR3 is 12 amino acids. The CDR3 is CAWGYSDNEQFF. In nucleotides, the CDR3 is TGTGCCTGGGGTTACTCCGACAATGAGCAGTTCTTC.

The chain uses TRBV5-6 and TRBJ2-5; 9 nucleotides agree with TRBD1. The V gene end was trimmed by 7 bases and the J gene end by 5 bases; junction bases not matched to a gene: 6. Germline V gene sequence: CDR1 SGHDT, CDR2 YYEEEE. The CDR3 consists of 13 residues. CDR3 sequence reads: CASWDRDWETQYF. The CDR3 DNA sequence: TGTGCCAGCTGGGACAGGGATTGGGAGACCCAGTACTTC.

This chain joins TRBV7-9 and TRBJ2-1; 9 nucleotides match TRBD1. There are 14 residues in the CDR3. Germline trimming cut 4 bases from V and 6 bases from J; bases unmatched to any gene: 4. The germline V gene encodes CDR1 SEHNR and CDR2 FQNEAQ (reference sequence). CDR3 DNA sequence: TGTGCCAGCAGCTCCCGACAGGGGGTCAATGAGCAGTTCTTC. This encodes CASSSRQGVNEQFF.

This chain joins TRBV7-2 and TRBJ1-1; 8 positions match TRBD1. V was pared by 0 bases and J by 2 bases, with 5 bases of the junction left unmatched. Germline lookup yields CDR1 SGHTA and CDR2 FQGNSA. This CDR3 region has 16 residues. CDR3 in amino acids: CASSLAPTGVNTEAFF. The CDR3 nucleotides are TGTGCCAGCAGCTTAGCCCCGACAGGGGTAAACACTGAAGCTTTCTTT.

V gene TRBV15 combines with J gene TRBJ2-7; 9 nucleotides line up with TRBD1. CDR1 is LNHNV and CDR2 is YYDKDF in the germline V gene (reference sequence). The CDR3 totals 15 residues. Trimming removed 1 base from V and 6 bases from J; junction bases left unmatched: 7. CDR3 nucleotide sequence: TGTGCCACCAGCAGAGGGACAGGGGATATAAGCGAGCAGTACTTC. Translated: CATSRGTGDISEQYF.

V and J are TRBV9 and TRBJ1-1; TRBD1 agrees at 9 bases. CDR1 and CDR2 (germline): SGDLS, YYNGEE. This CDR3 region has 17 residues. V shed 3 bases and J 2 bases; nucleotides not matched to a gene: 11. The CDR3 region has the DNA TGTGCCAGCAGCGCGGCCGGGACAGGGTTCGGTAACACTGAAGCTTTCTTT. Protein sequence: CASSAAGTGFGNTEAFF.

The chain's CDR3 is CASSQEALGYGYTF. The CDR3 DNA sequence: TGCGCCAGCAGCCAAGAAGCACTCGGCTATGGCTACACCTTC. The V call is TRBV4-1, the J call TRBJ1-2; D gene ambiguous. Looked up from germline, CDR1 is MGHRA and CDR2 is YSYEKL. Trimming shortened V by 0 bases and J by 4 bases, and 9 bases separated the two germline ends. The CDR3 spans 14 residues.

The chain joins TRBV7-6 to TRBJ2-7, with D possibly TRBD2 on 6 matching bases. Germline V lookup: CDR1 SGHVS, CDR2 FNYEAQ. V lost 5 bases to trimming and J lost 10 bases, with 12 bases between them. CDR3 size: 11 residues. The CDR3 reads CASSPGGHQYF. The CDR3 nucleotides are TGTGCCAGCAGCCCCGGAGGGCACCAGTACTTC.

The chain recombines TRBV2 with TRBJ1-3, with D perhaps TRBD1 (6 bases). The V gene's germline CDR1 is SNHLY and CDR2 FYNNEI. V lost 3 bases to trimming and J lost 2 bases, with 8 bases between them. There are 14 residues in the CDR3. CDR3 in amino acids: CASSDTGTGNTIYF. CDR3 coding DNA: TGTGCCAGCAGTGATACAGGGACTGGAAACACCATATATTTT.

V is TRBV6-4 and J is TRBJ1-6, with D maybe TRBD1 (5 bases). V lost 2 bases and J lost 9, with 8 bases in between. The CDR3 is 13 amino acids. Looked up from germline, CDR1 is MRHNA and CDR2 is SNTAGT. The CDR3 DNA reads as TGTGCCAGCAGTGACGGGACTAGTTCACCCCTCCACTTT. Its translation: CASSDGTSSPLHF.

This chain uses TRBV2 with TRBJ1-1; 10 bases map to TRBD1. V shed 6 bases, J shed 1 base, and the junction held 5 bases outside the gene matches. The CDR3 is 15 amino acids. CDR1 and CDR2 (germline): SNHLY, FYNNEI. The chain's CDR3 is CASRSGQGPNTEAFF. In nucleotides, the CDR3 is TGTGCCAGCAGATCGGGACAGGGGCCGAACACTGAAGCTTTCTTT.

The gene calls are TRBV4-3 and TRBJ2-5; 8 bases align to TRBD2. The J segment lost 5 bases and the V segment lost 3 bases, leaving 2 bases of the junction unmatched. The CDR3 is 13 amino acids. The V gene's germline CDR1 is LGHNA and CDR2 YSLEER. The CDR3 DNA is TGCGCCAGCAGCCAGACGGGGGGGGAGACCCAGTACTTC. This encodes CASSQTGGETQYF.

About this clone: The same CDR3 is also encoded by other DNA sequences in this sample. The rearrangement joins TRBV4-3 to TRBJ1-4; D is ambiguous. Trimming left V 4 bases short and J 8 bases short, with 11 bases between. CDR1 is LGHNA, CDR2 YSLEER, per germline. The CDR3 runs 13 residues. CDR3 protein: CASSPQTGEKLFF. The CDR3 nucleotides read TGCGCCAGCAGCCCCCAGACGGGGGAAAAACTGTTTTTT.

The chain recombines TRBV19 with TRBJ2-3; 13 nucleotides agree with TRBD2. The J segment lost 3 bases and the V segment lost 6 bases, leaving 9 bases of the junction unmatched. The CDR3 totals 17 residues. Germline values: CDR1 LNHDA, CDR2 SQIVND (reference sequence). CDR3 nucleotide sequence: TGTGCCAGTAGCACTAGCGGGGGGGCCGGGTGGACAGATACGCAGTATTTT. Its translation is CASSTSGGAGWTDTQYF.

The genes are TRBV7-2 and TRBJ1-1; D is possibly TRBD1 (5 bases). Trimming took 4 bases from V and 6 from J, leaving 12 bases between them. Germline-derived CDR1 and CDR2 are SGHTA and FQGNSA. The CDR3 length is 13 residues. The CDR3 loop is CASSSLGVSEAFF. CDR3 sequence (DNA): TGTGCCAGCAGCTCGTTAGGGGTTTCTGAAGCTTTCTTT.

For the CDR3, the DNA is TGTGCCAGCAGTATCGACAGCAACTACGAGCAGTACTTC. Protein: CASSIDSNYEQYF. The chain links TRBV28 to TRBJ2-7; D is perhaps TRBD1 (5 bases). This CDR3 is 13 amino acids long. Germline CDR1 MDHEN, CDR2 SYDVKM. Trimming pared 5 bases from V and 3 bases from J, leaving 11 bases between.

The J gene is TRBJ1-3, the V gene TRBV19; D not resolved. CDR1 and CDR2 (germline): LNHDA, SQIVND (reference sequence). The CDR3 sequence is 11 residues long. With 11 bases removed from V and 2 bases from J, the gap between germline ends came to 7 bases. CDR3 nucleotide sequence: TGTGCCGCAGGCCCTGGAAACACCATATATTTT. Protein sequence: CAAGPGNTIYF.